These 10 T cell receptor beta chains originate from one sample sequenced in a study of long-term antiretroviral therapy in people with HIV (dated by TCRdb to 2022 to 2024). Sequencing of the TRB variable region was done with the immunoSEQ hsTCRB v3.0 assay at survey level resolution. Held by TCRdb, this immuneACCESS table contains in-frame sequences only and omits some clones. Under half of the omission traces to an unresolved V gene where checked; the cause of the rest is unknown. Present in this sample are around 22,000 clones, 85% to 90% of which were seen just once. Of the sample, under 7.5% falls within the top ten clones. The starting material was unsorted PBMCs, obtained 1.8 years before starting antiretroviral therapy. These receptors originate from a woman aged 25 to 39 with HIV.

This chain joins TRBV10-2 and TRBJ1-3, with 9 bases that match TRBD1. With 6 bases clipped from V and 8 bases from J, the junction kept 8 bases outside the gene matches. CDR3 length equals 14 residues. Germline lookup yields CDR1 WSHSY and CDR2 SAAADI. The CDR3 is CASRQTGQGYTIYF. In DNA form, the CDR3 reads TGCGCCAGCAGACAAACGGGACAGGGCTACACCATATATTTT.

This rearrangement joins TRBV30 to TRBJ1-1; D possibly corresponds to TRBD1 (6 bases). V dropped 8 bases and J dropped 0 bases, with 10 bases sitting between them. The germline V gene has CDR1 GTSNPN and CDR2 SVGIG (reference sequence). This CDR3 region has 12 residues. In DNA form, the CDR3 reads TGTGCCCGTCAGGGGATGAACACTGAAGCTTTCTTT. Translation: CARQGMNTEAFF. The complete variable domain, with remaining parts taken from reference TRBV30 and TRBJ1-1, reads SQTIHQWPATLVQPVGSPLSLECTVEGTSNPNLYWYRQAAGRGLQLLFYSVGIGQISSEVPQNLSASRPQDRQFILSSKKLLLSDSGFYLCARQGMNTEAFFGQGTRLTVV.

The CDR3 sequence is CASSLSRGQGYNEQFF. The CDR3 coding sequence is TGTGCCAGCAGCTTATCTAGGGGACAGGGATACAATGAGCAGTTCTTC. The chain is built from TRBV7-9 and TRBJ2-1; 9 bases line up with TRBD1. Germline loops: CDR1 SEHNR, CDR2 FQNEAQ (reference sequence). The ends lost 2 bases at V and 4 bases at J; junction bases unmatched: 6. The CDR3 length is 16 residues.

The chain couples TRBV11-2 to TRBJ2-3; TRBD1 matches at 7 bases. The length of the CDR3 is 16 residues. V gave up 1 base and J gave up 3 bases; unmatched junction bases: 7. CDR1 SGHAT and CDR2 FQNNGV come from the germline V gene. CDR3 sequence reads: CASSLATGARTDTQYF. The CDR3 DNA reads as TGTGCCAGCAGCTTAGCCACAGGGGCCCGAACAGATACGCAGTATTTT.

This sequence joins TRBV21-1 and TRBJ2-5. TRBV21-1 is termed a pseudogene. The CDR3 loop spans 16 amino acids. This CDR3 is CASSNNPGPVQETQYF. The CDR3 coding sequence is TGTGCCAGCAGCAATAACCCGGGACCGGTACAAGAGACCCAGTACTTC.

The chain couples TRBV5-1 to TRBJ1-4, with D possibly TRBD1 on 5 matching bases. CDR1 SGHRS and CDR2 YFSETQ come from the germline V gene. V was clipped by 6 bases and J by 3 bases, with 15 bases between them. This CDR3 is built from 15 residues. CDR3 bases: TGCGCCAGCAAGAACTCCCCGGGGGCTAATGAAAAACTGTTTTTT. Translation gives CASKNSPGANEKLFF.

V gene TRBV5-4 combines with J gene TRBJ1-3, with a weak D call TRBD1 (5 bases). The CDR3 totals 14 residues. Germline V gene lookup returns CDR1 SGHNT and CDR2 YYREEE (reference sequence). The V and J ends lost 4 bases and 0 bases respectively, with 8 bases between them. The CDR3 DNA is TGTGCCAGCAGCCTCGGGGCCTCTGGAAACACCATATATTTT. Amino acid sequence: CASSLGASGNTIYF.

The V call is TRBV30, the J call TRBJ2-2, with a tentative D call TRBD1 (5 bases). The CDR3 consists of 14 residues. V lost 3 bases and J 5 bases, leaving 13 bases between the germline ends. Per the germline V gene, CDR1 is GTSNPN and CDR2 is SVGIG (reference sequence). DNA of the CDR3: TGTGCCTGGAGGACCCAAGGGGCAACCGGGGAGCTGTTTTTT. Its translation is CAWRTQGATGELFF.

The genes are TRBV18 and TRBJ1-4; D is unresolved. V lost 3 bases to trimming and J lost 8 bases, with 10 bases between them. The CDR3 has 13 residues. The germline V gene has CDR1 KGHSH and CDR2 LQKENI. CDR3 sequence: CASSPEPGEKLFF. The CDR3 DNA reads TGTGCCAGCTCACCGGAACCAGGAGAAAAACTGTTTTTT. Full variable domain (rest looked up from reference TRBV18 and TRBJ1-4): NAGVMQNPRHLVRRRGQEARLRCSPMKGHSHVYWYRQLPEEGLKFMVYLQKENIIDESGMPKERFSAEFPKEGPSILRIQQVVRGDSAAYFCASSPEPGEKLFFGSGTQLSVL.

V usage is TRBV6-5 and J usage is TRBJ1-5, with 7 bases aligning to TRBD1. Germline CDR1 and CDR2: MNHEY and SVGAGI. The CDR3 sequence is 15 residues long. The V gene end was trimmed by 6 bases and the J gene end by 5 bases; junction bases not matched to a gene: 10. Written as DNA, the CDR3 is TGTGCCAGCAGACCCACGGGACAGCTTTATCAGCCCCAGCATTTT. Its protein is CASRPTGQLYQPQHF.